This TCR beta chain is drawn from a study of cytomegalovirus exposure and HLA in healthy donors. Notes on the study in general: Sequencing had likely introduced a cluster of highly shared sequence variants as an artifact. Per published reports, the classifier diagnosed cytomegalovirus status with high specificity and sensitivity.

PCR primers comprised 60 Vbeta and 13 Jbeta primers. Study processing details: Per a later analysis, the number of unique TCR beta chains was approximately 73 million, of which 9 million to 14 million were shared. Clones were sequenced by immunoSEQ multiplex PCR, and TCRdb holds only the in-frame ones, with some missing. The V and J calls and clone size come from that table; D and trimming were worked out from the DNA. There are roughly 120,000 clones in the sample, with roughly 3.5% held by the top ten. For this clone: Its antigen is still unknown.

V was clipped by 4 bases and J by 0 bases, with 8 bases between them. Germline CDR1 SGHRS, CDR2 YFSETQ. CDR3 length equals 14 residues. Sequencing used PBMCs. This chain uses TRBV5-1 with TRBJ2-1; unclear D gene. The sequence was collected from a young man in good health and CMV-seronegative. The CDR3 sequence: CASSVVSSYNEQFF. The CDR3 bases are TGCGCCAGCAGCGTAGTAAGCTCCTACAATGAGCAGTTCTTC.